This TCR beta chain was obtained from a study of shared clonotypes between healthy human individuals. Overall study: The plates for each donor numbered three CD4 naive, three CD4 memory, two CD8 naive and one CD8 memory.

Per germline, CDR1 SQVTM and CDR2 ANQGSEA. Trimming cost V 2 bases and J 2 bases; bases outside gene matches: 2. This CDR3 contains 13 residues. Naive CD8 populations comprised CD45RO-negative cells positively selected for CCR7, excluding terminally differentiated effector memory CD45RA+ cells. Each donor was a Caucasian adult residing in Nashville, Tennessee. In the sorted-subset replicate PCRs, 150 to 200 ng DNA, 25,000 to 30,000 T cell genomes, was used. TCRdb's copy holds only in-frame clones and misses some; the assay was immunoSEQ multiplex PCR. Altogether millions of clones are present, around 96% being singletons, with the ten largest covering 0.85% to 1.3%.

Sequencing was performed on naive CD8+ T cells sorted from blood. This TCR came from a man younger than 30 in good health. The V gene is TRBV29-1, the J gene TRBJ2-7; 8 nucleotides align to TRBD1. The CDR3, as DNA: TGCAGCGTTGAATTGGACAGGGCCTACGAGCAGTACTTC. Amino acid sequence: CSVELDRAYEQYF.